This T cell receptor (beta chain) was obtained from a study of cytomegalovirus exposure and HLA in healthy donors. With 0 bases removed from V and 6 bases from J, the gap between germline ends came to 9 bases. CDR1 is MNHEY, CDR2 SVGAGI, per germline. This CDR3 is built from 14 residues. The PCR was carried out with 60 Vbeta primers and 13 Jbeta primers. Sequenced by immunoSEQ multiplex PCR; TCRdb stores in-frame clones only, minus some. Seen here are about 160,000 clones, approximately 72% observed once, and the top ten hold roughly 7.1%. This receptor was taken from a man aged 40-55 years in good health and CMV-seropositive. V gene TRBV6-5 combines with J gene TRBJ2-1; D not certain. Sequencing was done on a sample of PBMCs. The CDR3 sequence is CASSYSIVRNEQFF. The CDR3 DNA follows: TGTGCCAGCAGTTACTCGATAGTTCGCAATGAGCAGTTCTTC.